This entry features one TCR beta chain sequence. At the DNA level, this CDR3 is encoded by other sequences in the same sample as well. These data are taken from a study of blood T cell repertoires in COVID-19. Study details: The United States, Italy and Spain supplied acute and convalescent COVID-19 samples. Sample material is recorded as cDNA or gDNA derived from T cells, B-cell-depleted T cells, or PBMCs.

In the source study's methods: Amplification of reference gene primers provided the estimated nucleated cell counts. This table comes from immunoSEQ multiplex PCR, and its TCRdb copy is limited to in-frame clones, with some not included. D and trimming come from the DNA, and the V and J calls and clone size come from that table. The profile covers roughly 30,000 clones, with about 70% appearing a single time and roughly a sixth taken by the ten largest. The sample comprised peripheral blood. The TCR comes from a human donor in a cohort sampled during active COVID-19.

The CDR3, as DNA: TGCGCCAGCAGCTTGGTTGGAGACTATGGCTACACCTTC. It encodes CASSLVGDYGYTF. This sequence joins TRBV5-1 and TRBJ1-2; D not resolved. CDR1 SGHRS and CDR2 YFSETQ come from the germline V gene. V gave up 0 bases and J gave up 3 bases, with 6 bases separating them. The CDR3 length is 13 residues.